This TCR beta chain was identified in a study of T cell repertoires in cytomegalovirus infection. Using its own MiXCR run on the reads, TCRdb lists one record per CDR3 protein. The repertoire holds about 500,000 distinct CDR3 sequences, with 33% as singletons. V lost 3 bases and J lost 1, with 12 bases in between. CDR1 and CDR2 from the germline V gene are LNHNV and YYDKDF (reference sequence). CDR3 size: 15 residues. This clonotype showed up just a few times. Its cognate antigen is unknown. The chain couples TRBV15 to TRBJ2-5, with a weak D call TRBD2 (6 bases). This sequence originates from a human donor in good health (CMV status not recorded). Some clones in this sample may be carry-over from other donors' samples. The sequenced sample was cultured PBMCs, obtained from culture after CMV antigen stimulation. The CDR3 region is CATSSSGLPQETQYF. Here the CDR3 DNA reads TGTGCCACCAGCAGCTCGGGACTCCCCCAAGAGACCCAGTACTTC.